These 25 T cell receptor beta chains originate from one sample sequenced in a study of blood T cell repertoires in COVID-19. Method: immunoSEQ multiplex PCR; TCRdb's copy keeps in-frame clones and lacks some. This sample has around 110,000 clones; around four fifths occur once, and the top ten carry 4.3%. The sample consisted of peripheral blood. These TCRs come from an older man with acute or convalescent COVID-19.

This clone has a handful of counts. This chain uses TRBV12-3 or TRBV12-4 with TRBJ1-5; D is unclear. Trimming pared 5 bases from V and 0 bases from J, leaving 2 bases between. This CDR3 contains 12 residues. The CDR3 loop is CASSHSNQPQHF. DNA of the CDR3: TGTGCCAGCAGTCATAGCAATCAGCCCCAGCATTTT.

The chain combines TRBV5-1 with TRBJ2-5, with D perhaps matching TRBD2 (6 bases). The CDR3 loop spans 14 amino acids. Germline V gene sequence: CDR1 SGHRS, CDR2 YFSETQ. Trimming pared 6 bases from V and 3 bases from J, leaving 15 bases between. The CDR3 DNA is TGCGCCAGCATGGCCGGGGGAGCGAAAGAGACCCAGTACTTC. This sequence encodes CASMAGGAKETQYF.

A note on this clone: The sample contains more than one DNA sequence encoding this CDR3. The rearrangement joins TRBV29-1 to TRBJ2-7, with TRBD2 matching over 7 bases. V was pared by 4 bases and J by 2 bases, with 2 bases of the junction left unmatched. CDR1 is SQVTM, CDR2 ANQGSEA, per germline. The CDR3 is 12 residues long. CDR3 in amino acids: CSVGGGAYEQYF. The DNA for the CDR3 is TGCAGCGTTGGGGGGGGAGCCTACGAGCAGTACTTC.

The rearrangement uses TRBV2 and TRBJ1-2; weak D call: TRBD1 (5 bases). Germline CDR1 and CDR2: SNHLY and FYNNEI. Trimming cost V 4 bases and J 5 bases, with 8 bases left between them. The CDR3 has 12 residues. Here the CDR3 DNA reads TGTGCCAGCAGTGGGACATTTTATGGCTACACCTTC. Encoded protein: CASSGTFYGYTF.

The CDR3 protein is CASSPGQWIWFF. The CDR3 DNA reads as TGTGCCAGCAGCCCAGGACAGTGGATCTGGTTCTTC. This chain connects TRBV5-6 to TRBJ2-1; possibly TRBD1 for D (6 bases). V was cut by 4 bases and J by 15 bases, with 17 bases left in between. This CDR3 is built from 12 residues. CDR1 and CDR2 from the germline V gene are SGHDT and YYEEEE.

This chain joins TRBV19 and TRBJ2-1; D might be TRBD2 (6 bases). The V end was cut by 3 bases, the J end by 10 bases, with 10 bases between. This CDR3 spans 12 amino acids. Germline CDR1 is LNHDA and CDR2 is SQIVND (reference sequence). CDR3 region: CASSMTRGEQFF. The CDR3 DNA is TGTGCCAGTAGTATGACCCGGGGGGAGCAGTTCTTC. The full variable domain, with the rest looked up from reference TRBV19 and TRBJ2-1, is DGGITQSPKYLFRKEGQNVTLSCEQNLNHDAMYWYRQDPGQGLRLIYYSQIVNDFQKGDIAEGYSVSREKKESFPLTVTSAQKNPTAFYLCASSMTRGEQFFGPGTRLTVL.

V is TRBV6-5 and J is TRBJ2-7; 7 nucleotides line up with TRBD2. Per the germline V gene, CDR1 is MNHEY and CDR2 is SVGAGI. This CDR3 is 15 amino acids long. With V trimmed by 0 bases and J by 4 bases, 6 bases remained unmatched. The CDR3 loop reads CASSYSGSGEYEQYF. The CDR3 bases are TGTGCCAGCAGTTACTCGGGGAGCGGGGAGTACGAGCAGTACTTC.

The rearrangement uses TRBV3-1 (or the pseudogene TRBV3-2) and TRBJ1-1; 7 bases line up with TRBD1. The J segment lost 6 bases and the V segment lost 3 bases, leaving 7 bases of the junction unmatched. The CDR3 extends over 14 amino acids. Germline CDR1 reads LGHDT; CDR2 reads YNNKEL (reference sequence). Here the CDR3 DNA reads TGTGCCAGCAGCCACATCGACAGGGCCCCTGAAGCTTTCTTT. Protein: CASSHIDRAPEAFF.

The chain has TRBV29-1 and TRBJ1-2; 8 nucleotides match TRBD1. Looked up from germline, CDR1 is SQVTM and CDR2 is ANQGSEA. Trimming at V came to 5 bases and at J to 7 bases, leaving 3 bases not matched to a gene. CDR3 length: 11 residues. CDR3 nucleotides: TGCAGCGTTAAACAGGGGGTTGGCTACACCTTC. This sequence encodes CSVKQGVGYTF.

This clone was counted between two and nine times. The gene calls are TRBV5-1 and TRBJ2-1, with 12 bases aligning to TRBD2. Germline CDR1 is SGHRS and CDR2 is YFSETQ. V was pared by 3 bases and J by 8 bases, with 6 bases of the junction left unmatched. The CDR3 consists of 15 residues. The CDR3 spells CASSSTSGGQDEQFF. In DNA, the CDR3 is TGCGCCAGCAGCTCGACTAGCGGGGGTCAAGATGAGCAGTTCTTC.

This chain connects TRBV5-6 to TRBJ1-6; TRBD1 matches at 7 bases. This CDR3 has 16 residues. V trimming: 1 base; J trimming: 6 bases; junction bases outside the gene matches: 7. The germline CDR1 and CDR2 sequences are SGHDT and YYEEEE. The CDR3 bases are TGTGCCAGCAGCTTGTGGAGGGCAGGGGGTAATTCACCCCTCCACTTT. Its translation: CASSLWRAGGNSPLHF.

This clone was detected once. CDR3 in DNA: TGTGCCAGCAGCCAAGATAGTAAGAGCAATCAGCCCCAGCATTTT. It translates to CASSQDSKSNQPQHF. The chain carries TRBV3-1 (or the pseudogene TRBV3-2) and TRBJ1-5; D is unresolved. V lost 0 bases, J lost 1 base, and 7 bases lay in between. This CDR3 is built from 15 residues. Germline CDR1 reads LGHDT; CDR2 reads YNNKEL (reference sequence).

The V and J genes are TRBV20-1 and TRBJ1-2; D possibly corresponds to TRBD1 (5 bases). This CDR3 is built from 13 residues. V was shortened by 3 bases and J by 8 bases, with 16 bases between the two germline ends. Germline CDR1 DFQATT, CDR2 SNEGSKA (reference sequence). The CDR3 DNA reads TGCAGTGCTAGTCAAGGCCCTGGGGGGGGCTACACCTTC. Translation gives CSASQGPGGGYTF.

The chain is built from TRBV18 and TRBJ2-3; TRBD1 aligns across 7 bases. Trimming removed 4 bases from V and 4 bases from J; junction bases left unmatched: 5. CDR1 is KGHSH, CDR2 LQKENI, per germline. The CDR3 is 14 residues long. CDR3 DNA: TGTGCCAGCTCACACGAGGGGGCCCCAGATACGCAGTATTTT. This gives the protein CASSHEGAPDTQYF.

The CDR3 is CATSRDRDRGYGYTF. Written as DNA, the CDR3 is TGTGCCACCAGCAGAGATAGGGACAGGGGTTATGGCTACACCTTC. The chain has TRBV15 and TRBJ1-2; 10 bases map to TRBD1. Germline trimming cut 0 bases from V and 5 bases from J; bases unmatched to any gene: 3. The CDR3 is 15 amino acids. Germline V lookup: CDR1 LNHNV, CDR2 YYDKDF (reference sequence).

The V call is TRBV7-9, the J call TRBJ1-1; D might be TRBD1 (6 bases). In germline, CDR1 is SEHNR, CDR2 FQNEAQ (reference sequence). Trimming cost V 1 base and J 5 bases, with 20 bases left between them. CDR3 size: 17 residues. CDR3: CASSLVGRGRRWTEAFF. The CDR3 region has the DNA TGTGCCAGCAGCTTAGTGGGCAGGGGAAGACGGTGGACTGAAGCTTTCTTT.

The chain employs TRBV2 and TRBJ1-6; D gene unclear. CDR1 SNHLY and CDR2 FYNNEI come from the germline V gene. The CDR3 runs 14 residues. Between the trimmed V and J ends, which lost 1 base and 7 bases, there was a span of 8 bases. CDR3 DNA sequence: TGTGCCAGCAGTGAAGGGAGACGGAATTCACCCCTCCACTTT. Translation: CASSEGRRNSPLHF.

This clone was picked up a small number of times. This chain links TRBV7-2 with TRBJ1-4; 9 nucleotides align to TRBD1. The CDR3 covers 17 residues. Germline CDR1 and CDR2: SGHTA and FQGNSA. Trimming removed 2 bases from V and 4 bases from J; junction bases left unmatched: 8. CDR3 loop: CASSLRWPGQGNEKLFF. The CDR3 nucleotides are TGTGCCAGCAGCTTACGTTGGCCGGGACAGGGTAATGAAAAACTGTTTTTT. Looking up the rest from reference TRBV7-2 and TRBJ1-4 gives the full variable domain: GAGVSQSPSNKVTEKGKDVELRCDPISGHTALYWYRQSLGQGLEFLIYFQGNSAPDKSGLPSDRFSAERTGGSVSTLTIQRTQQEDSAVYLCASSLRWPGQGNEKLFFGSGTQLSVL.

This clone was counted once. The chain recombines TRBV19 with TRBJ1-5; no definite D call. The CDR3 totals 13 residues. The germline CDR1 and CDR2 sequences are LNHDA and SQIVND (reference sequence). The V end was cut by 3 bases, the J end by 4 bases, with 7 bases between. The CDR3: CASSMAGNQPQHF. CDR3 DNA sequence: TGTGCCAGTAGTATGGCGGGGAATCAGCCCCAGCATTTT.

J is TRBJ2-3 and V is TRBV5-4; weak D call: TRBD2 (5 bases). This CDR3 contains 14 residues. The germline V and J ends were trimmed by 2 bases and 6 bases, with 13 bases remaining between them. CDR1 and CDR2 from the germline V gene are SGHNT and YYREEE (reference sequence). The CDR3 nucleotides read TGTGCCAGCAGCTTAGGAGCGGCAGCGGATACGCAGTATTTT. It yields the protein CASSLGAAADTQYF.

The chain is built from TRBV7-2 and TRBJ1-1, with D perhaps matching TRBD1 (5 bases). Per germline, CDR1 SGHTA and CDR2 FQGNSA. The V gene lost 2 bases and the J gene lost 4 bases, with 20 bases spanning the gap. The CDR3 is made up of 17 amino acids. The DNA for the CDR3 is TGTGCCAGCAGCTTAAGTGCCCTATCATTTACAGGCACTGAAGCTTTCTTT. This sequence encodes CASSLSALSFTGTEAFF.

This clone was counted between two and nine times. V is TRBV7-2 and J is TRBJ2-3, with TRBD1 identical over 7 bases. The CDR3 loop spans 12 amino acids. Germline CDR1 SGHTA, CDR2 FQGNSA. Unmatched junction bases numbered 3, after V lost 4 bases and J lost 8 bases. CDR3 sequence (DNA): TGTGCCAGCAGCTCAAGACAGGGTACGCAGTATTTT. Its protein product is CASSSRQGTQYF.

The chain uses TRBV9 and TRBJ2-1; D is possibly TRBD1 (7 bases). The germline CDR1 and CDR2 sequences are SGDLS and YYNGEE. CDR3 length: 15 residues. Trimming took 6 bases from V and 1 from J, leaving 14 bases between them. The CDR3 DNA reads TGTGCCAGCACCAGGGGGGTCCCATCCTACAATGAGCAGTTCTTC. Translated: CASTRGVPSYNEQFF.

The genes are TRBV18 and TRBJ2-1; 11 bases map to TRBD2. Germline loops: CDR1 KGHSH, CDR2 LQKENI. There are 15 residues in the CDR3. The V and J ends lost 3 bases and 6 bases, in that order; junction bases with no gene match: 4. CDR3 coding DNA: TGTGCCAGCTCACCTCTAGCGGGGGGCGGCAATGAGCAGTTCTTC. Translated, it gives CASSPLAGGGNEQFF.

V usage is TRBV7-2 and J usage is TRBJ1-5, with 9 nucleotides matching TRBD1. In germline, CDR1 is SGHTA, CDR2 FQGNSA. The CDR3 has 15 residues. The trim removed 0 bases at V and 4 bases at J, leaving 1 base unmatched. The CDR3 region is CASSLADRGNQPQHF. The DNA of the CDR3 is TGTGCCAGCAGCTTAGCTGACAGGGGGAATCAGCCCCAGCATTTT. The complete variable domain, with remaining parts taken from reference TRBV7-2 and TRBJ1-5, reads GAGVSQSPSNKVTEKGKDVELRCDPISGHTALYWYRQSLGQGLEFLIYFQGNSAPDKSGLPSDRFSAERTGGSVSTLTIQRTQQEDSAVYLCASSLADRGNQPQHFGDGTRLSIL.